The 26 T cell receptor beta chains listed next were all sequenced from one sample in a study of blood T cell repertoires in COVID-19. Here immunoSEQ multiplex PCR was the method, and the copy in TCRdb shows in-frame clones only, minus some. Here the sample spans around 270,000 clones, approximately 85% being singletons. The material sequenced was PBMCs or T cells enriched from blood (not recorded which). The origin of the receptors is a woman in her thirties who had recovered from COVID-19.

The sample holds a few counts of this clone. The rearrangement links TRBV20-1 to TRBJ1-4; 8 bases line up with TRBD1. The ends lost 3 bases at V and 1 base at J; junction bases unmatched: 10. The CDR3 is 17 amino acids. Germline V lookup: CDR1 DFQATT, CDR2 SNEGSKA (reference sequence). CDR3 sequence (DNA): TGCAGTGCTAGTAAGTGTTACAGGGGGAGAACTAATGAAAAACTGTTTTTT. It codes for CSASKCYRGRTNEKLFF.

The chain is built from TRBV5-6 and TRBJ1-6, with D possibly matching TRBD1 (6 bases). With 7 bases removed from V and 9 bases from J, the gap between germline ends came to 14 bases. The CDR3 length is 13 residues. Germline V lookup: CDR1 SGHDT, CDR2 YYEEEE. CDR3 sequence reads: CASRTGFGSPLHF. In DNA form, the CDR3 reads TGTGCCAGCCGCACAGGGTTCGGTTCACCCCTCCACTTT.

This clone was counted once. The chain has TRBV28 and TRBJ1-2; 7 positions match TRBD1. V gave up 7 bases and J gave up 8 bases; unmatched junction bases: 16. The germline gives CDR1 MDHEN, CDR2 SYDVKM. This CDR3 is 15 amino acids long. CDR3 coding DNA: TGTGCCAGCACTCTCACAGGGGCCCCCGGCGGCGGCTACACCTTC. Protein sequence: CASTLTGAPGGGYTF.

The chain has TRBV29-1 and TRBJ1-1; D call uncertain. The germline V gene encodes CDR1 SQVTM and CDR2 ANQGSEA. Between the trimmed V and J ends, which lost 6 bases and 4 bases, there was a span of 18 bases. The CDR3 consists of 14 residues. In DNA form, the CDR3 reads TGCAGCGTCGCCGGGAAGGGCCTCACCACTGAAGCTTTCTTT. Protein product: CSVAGKGLTTEAFF.

This clone was seen once. The gene calls are TRBV9 and TRBJ2-3, with a possible D match to TRBD2 (7 bases). With 4 bases removed from V and 5 bases from J, the gap between germline ends came to 14 bases. Germline assignment: CDR1 SGDLS and CDR2 YYNGEE. The CDR3 extends over 14 amino acids. The CDR3 coding sequence is TGTGCCAGCAGCCTAGGGGGGGGCCGAGATACGCAGTATTTT. Translation: CASSLGGGRDTQYF.

The chain is built from TRBV2 and TRBJ2-3, with 13 bases matching TRBD2. The CDR3 contains 15 residues. After removal of 5 bases from V and 7 bases from J, the junction contained 6 bases not matched to a gene. The germline gives CDR1 SNHLY, CDR2 FYNNEI. The CDR3 loop is CASSTGLAGAHTQYF. CDR3 DNA: TGTGCCAGCAGTACCGGACTAGCGGGAGCTCATACGCAGTATTTT.

The J gene is TRBJ2-5, the V gene TRBV7-9, with 8 bases aligning to TRBD1. This CDR3 comprises 14 residues. Trimming at V came to 4 bases and at J to 2 bases, leaving 3 bases not matched to a gene. CDR1 is SEHNR and CDR2 is FQNEAQ in the germline V gene (reference sequence). As DNA, the CDR3 is TGTGCCAGCAGCTGGGGGACAGGACAAGAGACCCAGTACTTC. Protein sequence: CASSWGTGQETQYF.

The chain has TRBV6-4 and TRBJ1-5, with a tentative D call TRBD1 (5 bases). V was shortened by 6 bases and J by 0 bases, with 6 bases between the two germline ends. Germline CDR1 MRHNA, CDR2 SNTAGT. The CDR3 runs to 13 residues. The CDR3 DNA follows: TGTGCCAGCAGCCAGGGTAGCAATCAGCCCCAGCATTTT. This sequence encodes CASSQGSNQPQHF.

The J gene is TRBJ1-2, the V gene TRBV7-9; D unclear. The V gene's germline CDR1 is SEHNR and CDR2 FQNEAQ (reference sequence). CDR3 size: 13 residues. V lost 3 bases, J lost 1 base, and 6 bases lay in between. CDR3 region: CASSLGNNYGYTF. The CDR3 DNA reads TGTGCCAGCAGCTTGGGCAATAACTATGGCTACACCTTC.

This chain uses TRBV2 with TRBJ2-1, with 9 bases identical to TRBD2. Germline lookup yields CDR1 SNHLY and CDR2 FYNNEI. The CDR3 extends over 15 amino acids. The V and J ends lost 5 bases and 0 bases, in that order; junction bases with no gene match: 2. In nucleotides, the CDR3 is TGTGCCAGCAGTATTAGCGGGAGCTCCTACAATGAGCAGTTCTTC. This translates into CASSISGSSYNEQFF. The full variable domain, in which reference TRBV2 and TRBJ2-1 provide the parts outside the CDR3, is EPEVTQTPSHQVTQMGQEVILRCVPISNHLYFYWYRQILGQKVEFLVSFYNNEISEKSEIFDDQFSVERPDGSNFTLKIRSTKLEDSAMYFCASSISGSSYNEQFFGPGTRLTVL.

The chain combines TRBV7-9 with TRBJ1-4, with a tentative D call TRBD1 (6 bases). The CDR3 is made up of 14 amino acids. V gave up 6 bases and J gave up 0 bases, with 8 bases separating them. Germline V CDR1 and CDR2: SEHNR, FQNEAQ (reference sequence). The CDR3 DNA is TGTGCCAGCAGTCGGACAGCAACTAATGAAAAACTGTTTTTT. Its translation is CASSRTATNEKLFF.

The rearrangement joins TRBV6-7 to TRBJ2-7; D unresolved. TRBV6-7 is an ORF, with its function uncertain. Trimming removed 5 bases at V and 9 bases at J, with 14 bases between. The CDR3 is made up of 12 amino acids. CDR3 nucleotides: TGTGCCAGCAGTACCTCTACGAGTTGGCAGTACTTC. Protein: CASSTSTSWQYF.

The chain joins TRBV5-1 to TRBJ1-2, with unresolved D. The germline gives CDR1 SGHRS, CDR2 YFSETQ. V was pared by 5 bases and J by 5 bases, with 13 bases between. This CDR3 is 13 amino acids long. CDR3 protein: CASRSAPIYGYTF. CDR3 nucleotide sequence: TGCGCCAGCAGGTCTGCGCCTATATATGGCTACACCTTC.

The chain couples TRBV5-1 to TRBJ2-3; 9 bases map to TRBD1. J lost 0 bases, V lost 4 bases, and 3 bases had no gene match. The CDR3 totals 15 residues. Germline lookup yields CDR1 SGHRS and CDR2 YFSETQ. The DNA of the CDR3 is TGCGCCAGCAGCCGCGGGACAGGGAGCACAGATACGCAGTATTTT. It is translated as CASSRGTGSTDTQYF.

This rearrangement joins TRBV5-1 to TRBJ2-1; 10 nucleotides line up with TRBD2. CDR3 length equals 19 residues. Germline CDR1 is SGHRS and CDR2 is YFSETQ. Germline trimming cut 0 bases from V and 0 bases from J; bases unmatched to any gene: 9. CDR3 in amino acids: CASSLGSGGSKSSYNEQFF. Here the CDR3 DNA reads TGCGCCAGCAGCTTGGGTAGCGGGGGGTCTAAGAGCTCCTACAATGAGCAGTTCTTC.

This chain links TRBV11-3 with TRBJ1-2, with TRBD1 as a possible D gene (5 bases). The length of the CDR3 is 13 residues. Trimming left V 6 bases short and J 1 base short, with 9 bases between. Germline CDR1 SGHNT, CDR2 YENEEA. CDR3 sequence: CASSQGDNYGYTF. Here the CDR3 DNA reads TGTGCCAGCAGTCAGGGCGATAACTATGGCTACACCTTC.

The chain joins TRBV7-8 to TRBJ2-3; 9 bases are a match to TRBD1. The CDR3 has 18 residues. Germline V gives CDR1 SGHVS, CDR2 FQNEAQ. Germline trimming cut 8 bases from V and 5 bases from J; bases unmatched to any gene: 20. This CDR3 reads CASRSPVATGGLRDTQYF. The CDR3 coding sequence is TGTGCCAGCCGCTCCCCCGTCGCCACAGGGGGCCTCAGAGATACGCAGTATTTT. Using reference TRBV7-8 and TRBJ2-3 for the parts outside the CDR3, the full variable domain is GAGVSQSPRYKVAKRGQDVALRCDPISGHVSLFWYQQALGQGPEFLTYFQNEAQLDKSGLPSDRFFAERPEGSVSTLKIQRTQQEDSAVYLCASRSPVATGGLRDTQYFGPGTRLTVL.

The CDR3 spells CASSYGYRGVYEQYF. Written as DNA, the CDR3 is TGTGCCAGCAGTTACGGGTACAGGGGTGTCTACGAGCAGTACTTC. The V call is TRBV6-5, the J call TRBJ2-7; 7 bases line up with TRBD1. The V gene end was trimmed by 2 bases and the J gene end by 3 bases; junction bases not matched to a gene: 7. The V gene's germline CDR1 is MNHEY and CDR2 SVGAGI. CDR3 length equals 15 residues.

The rearrangement links TRBV19 to TRBJ1-2, with TRBD1 as a possible D gene (6 bases). Trimming stripped 9 bases from V and 2 bases from J, with 13 bases between. This CDR3 region has 13 residues. Germline assignment: CDR1 LNHDA and CDR2 SQIVND (reference sequence). The chain's CDR3 is CASGQIPNYGYTF. The CDR3, as DNA: TGTGCCAGCGGACAGATTCCAAACTATGGCTACACCTTC.

The rearrangement uses TRBV10-3 and TRBJ2-7; D possibly corresponds to TRBD2 (7 bases). CDR1 is ENHRY and CDR2 is SYGVKD in the germline V gene. Trimming took off 5 bases at V and 2 bases at J, with 37 bases between the two ends. This CDR3 comprises 22 residues. The CDR3 region has the DNA TGTGCCATCAGTAAAATGGCCGATACCCGGCGGGGGCGGGACCCTGGTACCTACGAGCAGTACTTC. Protein: CAISKMADTRRGRDPGTYEQYF.

This clone was found a few times. The chain combines TRBV2 with TRBJ1-6; TRBD1 matches 9 bases. Germline values: CDR1 SNHLY, CDR2 FYNNEI. The CDR3 sequence is 15 residues long. Trimming at V came to 5 bases and at J to 6 bases, leaving 5 bases not matched to a gene. The CDR3 coding sequence is TGTGCCAGCAGTCCACAGGGGGCGCGTAATTCACCCCTCCACTTT. Its protein is CASSPQGARNSPLHF.

This chain connects TRBV2 to TRBJ2-7; TRBD1 might be the D (6 bases). The CDR3 has 14 amino acids. The germline V gene encodes CDR1 SNHLY and CDR2 FYNNEI. The germline V and J ends were trimmed by 8 bases and 2 bases, with 16 bases remaining between them. CDR3 in amino acids: CASRTGRMAYEQYF. The DNA for the CDR3 is TGTGCCAGCCGAACAGGGAGAATGGCCTACGAGCAGTACTTC.

This rearrangement joins TRBV4-1 to TRBJ1-2; D unclear. CDR3 size: 14 residues. Per germline, CDR1 MGHRA and CDR2 YSYEKL. Trimming took off 4 bases at V and 6 bases at J, with 15 bases between the two ends. CDR3 residues: CASSRWGGIHGYTF. DNA for the CDR3: TGCGCCAGCAGCCGTTGGGGAGGGATTCATGGCTACACCTTC.

This clone was detected only a few times. The gene calls are TRBV6-2 or TRBV6-3 and TRBJ2-2; 7 nucleotides agree with TRBD1. V was pared by 6 bases and J by 2 bases, with 6 bases of the junction left unmatched. The CDR3 extends over 15 amino acids. CDR1 is MNHEY and CDR2 is SVGEGT in the germline V gene. As DNA, the CDR3 is TGTGCCAGCAGCCAGGGGGTAGAAAACACCGGGGAGCTGTTTTTT. It specifies CASSQGVENTGELFF.

The V call is TRBV19, the J call TRBJ1-2; D is unclear. The CDR3 is 17 amino acids. CDR1 LNHDA and CDR2 SQIVND come from the germline V gene (reference sequence). With 3 bases removed from V and 4 bases from J, the gap between germline ends came to 21 bases. The CDR3 sequence is CASSILGRLQEGYGYTF. CDR3 in DNA: TGTGCCAGTAGTATCCTCGGCAGGCTCCAGGAGGGCTATGGCTACACCTTC.

This chain connects TRBV5-1 to TRBJ2-1, with D perhaps matching TRBD2 (5 bases). V was clipped by 1 base and J by 4 bases, with 6 bases between them. The CDR3 sequence is 13 residues long. Germline-derived CDR1 and CDR2 are SGHRS and YFSETQ. CDR3 sequence reads: CASSLTSYNEQFF. The CDR3 DNA sequence: TGCGCCAGCAGCTTGACTAGTTACAATGAGCAGTTCTTC.